This TCR beta chain was identified in a study of neurological immune-mediated disorders. TCRdb redid the calling of the 5' RACE reads with MiXCR, one entry per CDR3 protein. The sample includes about 80,000 distinct CDR3 sequences, under 10% of them seen just once. This clonotype was observed at least ten times. Germline loops: CDR1 DFQATT, CDR2 SNEGSKA (reference sequence). V shed 4 bases and J shed 5 bases, with 15 bases lying between them. CDR3 length: 13 residues. Input material: PBMCs. This TCR was sampled from a man between 50 and 59 years old in good health. The chain carries TRBV20-1 and TRBJ2-7, with D possibly matching TRBD1 (6 bases). This CDR3 is CSAIEGVSHEQYF. The DNA of the CDR3 is TGCAGTGCTATCGAGGGGGTCAGTCACGAGCAGTACTTC.